The rows below give T cell receptor beta chains drawn from one sample of a study of cytomegalovirus exposure and HLA in healthy donors. Profiled with immunoSEQ multiplex PCR; TCRdb holds only in-frame clones, not every one. Altogether roughly 100,000 clones are present, around 63% being singletons, with the ten largest covering about 3.5%. Specimen: PBMCs. The receptors shown here come from a man younger than 40 in good health and CMV-seronegative. Both conserved end residues are part of each CDR3. A D gene is named only where the DNA matches it firmly. The size entry is marked missing in some rows and otherwise reads once, few, many or a size class.

>-|TRBJ2-1|TRBV21-1|-
CASSKGSSGSAYNEQFF
TGTGCCAGCAGCAAAGGGTCTAGCGGGAGTGCCTACAATGAGCAGTTCTTC
>-|TRBJ2-3|TRBV7-3|few
CASSPSGTLSTDTQYF
TGTGCCAGCAGCCCATCCGGGACACTTAGCACAGATACGCAGTATTTT
>-|TRBJ2-3|TRBV25-1|-
CASSAGPSTDTQYF
TGTGCCAGCAGTGCAGGCCCCAGCACAGATACGCAGTATTTT
>-|TRBJ2-6|TRBV29-1|-
CSVEVLSSGANGLTF
TGCAGCGTTGAAGTTCTGAGCTCTGGGGCCAACGGCCTGACTTTC
>TRBD2|TRBJ2-2|TRBV5-6|-
CASSPLGLAETGELFF
TGTGCCAGCAGCCCGCTGGGACTAGCTGAAACCGGGGAGCTGTTTTTT
>TRBD1|TRBJ2-2|TRBV4-3|-
CASSPGQGGTGELFF
TGCGCCAGCAGCCCGGGACAGGGGGGAACCGGGGAGCTGTTTTTT
>TRBD1|TRBJ2-6|TRBV7-2|-
CASSLGQYGANVLTF
TGTGCCAGCAGCTTGGGACAGTACGGGGCCAACGTCCTGACTTTC
>TRBD1|TRBJ1-2|TRBV28|-
CASKLTGGGYGYTF
TGTGCCAGCAAATTGACAGGGGGGGGGTATGGCTACACCTTC
>TRBD2|TRBJ2-7|TRBV2|many
CASKLAGFYEQYF
TGTGCCAGCAAACTAGCGGGGTTCTACGAGCAGTACTTC
>-|TRBJ2-4|TRBV19|-
CASKPAGAKNIQYF
TGTGCCAGTAAACCCGCAGGGGCCAAAAACATTCAGTACTTC
>TRBD1|TRBJ1-1|TRBV27|few
CASNPPFDRVVGRGTEAFF
TGTGCCAGCAACCCGCCCTTCGACAGGGTGGTTGGCAGGGGCACTGAAGCTTTCTTT
>TRBD1|TRBJ2-7|TRBV7-8|-
CASSSKTGTTYEQYF
TGTGCCAGCAGCTCGAAGACAGGGACCACCTACGAGCAGTACTTC
>TRBD1|TRBJ2-1|TRBV11-3|few
CASSSGGQVYEQFF
TGTGCCAGCAGCTCAGGGGGACAGGTCTATGAGCAGTTCTTC
>-|TRBJ2-7|TRBV6-6|-
CASSYWALYEQYF
TGTGCCAGCAGTTACTGGGCCCTCTACGAGCAGTACTTC
>TRBD1|TRBJ2-7|TRBV7-2|few
CASSPGTGRFYEQYF
TGTGCCAGCAGCCCCGGGACAGGCCGGTTCTACGAGCAGTACTTC
>-|TRBJ2-7|TRBV19|few
CASSIDAGTPYEQYF
TGTGCCAGTAGTATAGACGCGGGAACCCCCTACGAGCAGTACTTC
>-|TRBJ2-1|TRBV5-1|-
CASSWRPQNNEQFF
TGCGCCAGCAGCTGGAGACCCCAGAACAATGAGCAGTTCTTC
>-|TRBJ1-1|TRBV18|few
CASSQGQNTEAFF
TGTGCCAGCTCCCAAGGACAGAACACTGAAGCTTTCTTT
>-|TRBJ2-1|TRBV11-3|-
CASSPGEWGNEQFF
TGTGCCAGCAGCCCCGGGGAGTGGGGCAATGAGCAGTTCTTC
>TRBD2|TRBJ2-1|TRBV30|-
CAWRLAGGHEQFF
TGTGCCTGGAGACTAGCGGGGGGACATGAGCAGTTCTTC
>TRBD1|TRBJ1-6|TRBV27|-
CASSFGDRGNSPLHF
TGTGCCAGCAGTTTTGGGGACAGGGGAAATTCACCCCTCCACTTT
>-|TRBJ2-3|TRBV15|few
CATSRERSGTDTQYF
TGTGCCACCAGCAGAGAACGAAGCGGCACAGATACGCAGTATTTT
>-|TRBJ2-7|TRBV21-1|-
CASSKRGYRHLVYEQYF
TGTGCCAGCAGCAAAAGAGGTTACAGGCACCTTGTCTACGAGCAGTACTTC
>TRBD2|TRBJ2-2|TRBV29-1|-
CSGRTSGATGELFF
TGCAGCGGAAGGACTAGCGGAGCCACCGGGGAGCTGTTTTTT
>-|TRBJ1-1|TRBV5-1|-
CASSLGATNTEAFF
TGCGCCAGCAGCTTGGGGGCGACAAACACTGAAGCTTTCTTT
>-|TRBJ2-6|TRBV28|few
CASSTTGSGANVLTF
TGTGCCAGCTCTACTACAGGGTCTGGGGCCAACGTCCTGACTTTC
>TRBD1|TRBJ1-2|TRBV11-2|-
CASSLDRRQGAFGYTF
TGTGCCAGCAGCTTAGATCGGAGACAGGGGGCGTTTGGCTACACCTTC
>-|TRBJ2-5|TRBV2|-
CASRTEETQYF
TGTGCCAGTAGGACAGAAGAGACCCAGTACTTC
>-|TRBJ1-3|TRBV6-5|few
CASSPRFSGNTIYF
TGTGCCAGCAGTCCTCGGTTCTCTGGAAACACCATATATTTT
>-|TRBJ2-3|TRBV21-1|-
CASSKRRSGQGETTSTDTQYF
TGTGCCAGCAGCAAAAGGAGGTCGGGACAGGGGGAAACTACTAGCACAGATACGCAGTATTTT
>TRBD2|TRBJ2-1|TRBV29-1|-
CSVGTSGSNEQFF
TGCAGCGTTGGGACTAGCGGGAGCAATGAGCAGTTCTTC
>TRBD1|TRBJ1-1|TRBV5-1|few
CASSLVQGLGTEAFF
TGCGCCAGCAGCTTGGTACAGGGGTTGGGCACTGAAGCTTTCTTT
>TRBD1|TRBJ2-7|TRBV19|few
CASTLTSAGGYEQYF
TGTGCCAGTACCTTAACCTCCGCAGGGGGTTACGAGCAGTACTTC
>-|TRBJ2-7|TRBV7-2|-
CASSFLRGYEQYF
TGTGCCAGCAGCTTCTTGCGGGGCTACGAGCAGTACTTC
>-|TRBJ2-6|TRBV6-1|-
CAGTLTGTGANVLTF
TGTGCCGGAACCCTTACAGGGACTGGGGCCAACGTCCTGACTTTC
>-|TRBJ1-1|TRBV5-1|-
CASSLGGRDTEAFF
TGCGCCAGCAGCTTGGGGGGGAGGGACACTGAAGCTTTCTTT
>-|TRBJ2-5|TRBV30|once
CAWSQSRGFEETQYF
TGTGCCTGGAGCCAGTCCCGGGGTTTCGAGGAGACCCAGTACTTC
>-|TRBJ2-1|TRBV9|few
CASSVEAFGGAGSYNEQFF
TGTGCCAGCAGCGTAGAAGCGTTCGGCGGGGCAGGGAGCTACAATGAGCAGTTCTTC
>-|TRBJ2-7|TRBV5-1|-
CASSLEGPPREQYF
TGCGCCAGCAGCTTGGAGGGGCCCCCTCGCGAGCAGTACTTC
>-|TRBJ2-7|TRBV19|-
CASSITGEDEQYF
TGTGCCAGTAGTATAACAGGGGAGGACGAGCAGTACTTC
>-|TRBJ1-1|TRBV11-3|-
CASSGGGRAEAFF
TGTGCCAGCAGCGGGGGGGGAAGGGCTGAAGCTTTCTTT
>-|TRBJ1-2|TRBV18|-
CASSPVQGEGGYTF
TGTGCCAGCTCACCGGTCCAGGGCGAAGGTGGCTACACCTTC
>-|TRBJ2-2|TRBV5-1|-
CASSLEAPLTGELFF
TGCGCCAGCAGCTTGGAAGCGCCGTTGACCGGGGAGCTGTTTTTT
>TRBD1|TRBJ1-5|TRBV27|few
CASSPIDRGGNQPQHF
TGTGCCAGCAGTCCTATCGACAGGGGTGGCAATCAGCCCCAGCATTTT
>TRBD1|TRBJ1-2|TRBV9|-
CASSVDPTGSYGYTF
TGTGCCAGCAGCGTAGATCCGACAGGGTCCTATGGCTACACCTTC
>-|TRBJ1-1|TRBV7-9|-
CASSLGGEAFF
TGTGCCAGCAGCTTAGGAGGCGAAGCTTTCTTT
>TRBD2|TRBJ2-3|TRBV6-5|-
CASNLAGGGVDTQYF
TGTGCCAGCAACTTAGCGGGAGGGGGGGTAGATACGCAGTATTTT
>TRBD2|TRBJ2-3|TRBV28|-
CASSTLAGGGTDTQYF
TGTGCCAGCAGTACACTAGCGGGAGGAGGGACAGATACGCAGTATTTT
>-|TRBJ2-3|TRBV9|-
CASSDHRTDTQYF
TGTGCCAGCAGTGACCACAGGACAGATACGCAGTATTTT
>-|TRBJ2-7|TRBV28|once
CASSPPLGQGRYEQYF
TGTGCCAGCAGTCCCCCCTTAGGTCAGGGCCGCTACGAGCAGTACTTC
>-|TRBJ1-2|TRBV5-5|few
CASSPGWFLANYGYTF
TGTGCCAGCAGTCCGGGTTGGTTCTTAGCTAACTATGGCTACACCTTC